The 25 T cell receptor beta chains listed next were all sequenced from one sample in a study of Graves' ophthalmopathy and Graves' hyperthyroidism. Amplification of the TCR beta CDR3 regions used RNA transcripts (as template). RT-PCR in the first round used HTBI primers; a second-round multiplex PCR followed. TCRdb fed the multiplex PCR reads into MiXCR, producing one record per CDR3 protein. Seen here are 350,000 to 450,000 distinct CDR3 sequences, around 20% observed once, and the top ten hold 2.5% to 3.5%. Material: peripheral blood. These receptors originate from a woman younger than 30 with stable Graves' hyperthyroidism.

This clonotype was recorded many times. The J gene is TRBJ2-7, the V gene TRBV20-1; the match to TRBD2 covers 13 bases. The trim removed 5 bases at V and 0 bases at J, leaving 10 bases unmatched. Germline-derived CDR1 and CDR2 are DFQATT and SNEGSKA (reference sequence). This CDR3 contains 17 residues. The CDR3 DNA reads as TGCAGTGCTGGAGGACTAGCGGGAGTGTGGAGCTCCTACGAGCAGTACTTC. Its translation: CSAGGLAGVWSSYEQYF.

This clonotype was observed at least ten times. CDR3 DNA: TGTGCCAGCAGTCGCCCGGGACAGGGTAACTATGGCTACACCTTC. Translated: CASSRPGQGNYGYTF. V and J are TRBV6-5 and TRBJ1-2; 9 positions match TRBD1. V trimming: 5 bases; J trimming: 1 base; junction bases outside the gene matches: 5. CDR1 is MNHEY, CDR2 SVGAGI, per germline. This CDR3 is 15 amino acids long.

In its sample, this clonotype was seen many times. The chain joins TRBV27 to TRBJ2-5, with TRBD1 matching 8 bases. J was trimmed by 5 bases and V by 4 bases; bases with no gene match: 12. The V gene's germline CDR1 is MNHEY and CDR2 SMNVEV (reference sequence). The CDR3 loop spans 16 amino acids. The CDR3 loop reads CASSSSPGGEWETQYF. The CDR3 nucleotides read TGTGCCAGCAGTTCCTCCCCAGGGGGCGAGTGGGAGACCCAGTACTTC.

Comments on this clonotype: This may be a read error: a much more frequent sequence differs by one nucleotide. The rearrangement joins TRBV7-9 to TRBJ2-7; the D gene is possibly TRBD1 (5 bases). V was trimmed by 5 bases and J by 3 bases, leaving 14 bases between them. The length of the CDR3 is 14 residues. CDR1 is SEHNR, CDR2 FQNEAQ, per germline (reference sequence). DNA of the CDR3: TGTGCCAGCAGCACCCGGACACGCTGCTACGAGCAGTACTTC. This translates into CASSTRTRCYEQYF. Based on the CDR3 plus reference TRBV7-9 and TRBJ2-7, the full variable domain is DTGVSQNPRHKITKRGQNVTFRCDPISEHNRLYWYRQTLGQGPEFLTYFQNEAQLEKSRLLSDRFSAERPKGSFSTLEIQRTEQGDSAMYLCASSTRTRCYEQYFGPGTRLTVT.

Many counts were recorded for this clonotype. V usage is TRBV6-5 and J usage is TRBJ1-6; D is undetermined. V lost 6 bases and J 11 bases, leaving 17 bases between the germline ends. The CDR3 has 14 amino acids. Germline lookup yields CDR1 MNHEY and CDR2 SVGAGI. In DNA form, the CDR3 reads TGTGCCAGCAGAGCCCGGGAGCCCTGGGCACCCCTCCACTTT. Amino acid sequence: CASRAREPWAPLHF.

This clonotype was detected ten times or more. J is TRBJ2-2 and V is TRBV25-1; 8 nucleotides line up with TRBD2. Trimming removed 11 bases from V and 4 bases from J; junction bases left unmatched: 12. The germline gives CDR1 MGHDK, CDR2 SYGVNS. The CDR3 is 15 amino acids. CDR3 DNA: TGTGCCTCCACTGGTAGCGGGAACCCCACCGGGGAGCTGTTTTTT. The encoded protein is CASTGSGNPTGELFF.

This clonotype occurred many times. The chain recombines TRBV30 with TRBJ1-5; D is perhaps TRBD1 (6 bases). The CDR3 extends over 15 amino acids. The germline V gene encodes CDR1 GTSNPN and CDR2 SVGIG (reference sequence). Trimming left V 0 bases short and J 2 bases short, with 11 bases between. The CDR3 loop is CAWSVGGFGNQPQHF. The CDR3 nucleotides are TGTGCCTGGAGTGTAGGGGGATTCGGCAATCAGCCCCAGCATTTT.

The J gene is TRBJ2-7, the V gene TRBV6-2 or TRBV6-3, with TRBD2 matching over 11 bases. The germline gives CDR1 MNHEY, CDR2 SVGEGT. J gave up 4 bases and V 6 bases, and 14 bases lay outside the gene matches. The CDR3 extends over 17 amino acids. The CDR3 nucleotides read TGTGCCAGCAGCTACCCCTCCGGGACTAGCGGACTATACGAGCAGTACTTC. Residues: CASSYPSGTSGLYEQYF.

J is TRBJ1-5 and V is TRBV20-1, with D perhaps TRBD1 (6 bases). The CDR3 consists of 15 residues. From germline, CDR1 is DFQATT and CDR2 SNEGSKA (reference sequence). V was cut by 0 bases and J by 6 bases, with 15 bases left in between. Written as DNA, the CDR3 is TGCAGTGCTAGAGATCCCGGGACAATAAGTCAGCCCCAGCATTTT. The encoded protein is CSARDPGTISQPQHF.

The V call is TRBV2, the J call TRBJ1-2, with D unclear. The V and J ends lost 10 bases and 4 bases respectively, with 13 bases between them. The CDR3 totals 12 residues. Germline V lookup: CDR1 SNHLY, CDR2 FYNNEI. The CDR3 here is CANPGPSYGYTF. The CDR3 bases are TGTGCCAACCCGGGCCCCTCCTATGGCTACACCTTC.

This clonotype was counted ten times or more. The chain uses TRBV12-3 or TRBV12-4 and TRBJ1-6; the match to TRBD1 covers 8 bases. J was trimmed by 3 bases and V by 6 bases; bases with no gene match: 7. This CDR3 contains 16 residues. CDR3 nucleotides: TGTGCCAGCAGGACAACAGGGGGAAGCTATAATTCACCCCTCCACTTT. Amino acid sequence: CASRTTGGSYNSPLHF.

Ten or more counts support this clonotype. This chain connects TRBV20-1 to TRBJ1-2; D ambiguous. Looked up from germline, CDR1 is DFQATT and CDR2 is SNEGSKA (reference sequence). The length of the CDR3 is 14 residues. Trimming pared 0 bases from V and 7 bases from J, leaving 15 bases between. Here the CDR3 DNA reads TGCAGTGCTAGAGATCGAAGAGACAAACGTGGCTACACCTTC. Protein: CSARDRRDKRGYTF.

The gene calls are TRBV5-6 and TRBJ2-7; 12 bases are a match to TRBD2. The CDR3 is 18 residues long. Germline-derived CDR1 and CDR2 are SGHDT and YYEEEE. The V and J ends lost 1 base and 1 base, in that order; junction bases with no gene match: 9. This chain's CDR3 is CASSLIQGLAGRSYEQYF. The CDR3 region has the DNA TGTGCCAGCAGCTTGATTCAAGGACTAGCGGGAAGGTCCTACGAGCAGTACTTC.

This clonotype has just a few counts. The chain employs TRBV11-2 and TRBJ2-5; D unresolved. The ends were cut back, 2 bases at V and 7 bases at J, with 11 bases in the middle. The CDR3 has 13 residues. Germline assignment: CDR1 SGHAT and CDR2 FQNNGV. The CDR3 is CASSLNRAGTQYF. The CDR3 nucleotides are TGTGCCAGCAGCTTAAACCGGGCAGGGACCCAGTACTTC.

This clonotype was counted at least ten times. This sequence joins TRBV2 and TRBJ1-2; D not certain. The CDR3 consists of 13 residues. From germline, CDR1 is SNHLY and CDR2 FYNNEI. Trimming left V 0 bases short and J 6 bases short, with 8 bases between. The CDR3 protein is CASSEAQWHGYTF. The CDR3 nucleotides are TGTGCCAGCAGTGAAGCCCAGTGGCATGGCTACACCTTC.

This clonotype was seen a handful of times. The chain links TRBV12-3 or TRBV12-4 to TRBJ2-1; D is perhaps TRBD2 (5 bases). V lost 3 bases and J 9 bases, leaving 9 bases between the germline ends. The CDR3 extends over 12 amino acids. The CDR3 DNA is TGTGCCAGCAGTTTTTCGGCGGGTGAGCAGTTCTTC. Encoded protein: CASSFSAGEQFF.

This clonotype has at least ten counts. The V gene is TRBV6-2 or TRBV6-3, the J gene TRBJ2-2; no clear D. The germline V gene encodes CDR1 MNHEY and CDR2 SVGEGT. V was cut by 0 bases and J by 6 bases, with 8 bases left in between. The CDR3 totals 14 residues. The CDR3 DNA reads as TGTGCCAGCAGTTACTCGATCCTATCCGGGGAGCTGTTTTTT. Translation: CASSYSILSGELFF.

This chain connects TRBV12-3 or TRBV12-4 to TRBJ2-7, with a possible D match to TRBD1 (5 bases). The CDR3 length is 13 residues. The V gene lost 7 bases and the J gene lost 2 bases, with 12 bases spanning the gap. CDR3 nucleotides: TGTGCCAGCACCTACAGGCAGACCTACGAGCAGTACTTC. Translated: CASTYRQTYEQYF.

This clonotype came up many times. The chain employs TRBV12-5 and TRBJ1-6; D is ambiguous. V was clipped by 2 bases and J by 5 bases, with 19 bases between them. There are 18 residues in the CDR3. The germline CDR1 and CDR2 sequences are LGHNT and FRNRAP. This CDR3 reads CASGLFLSGRTDNSPLHF. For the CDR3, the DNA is TGTGCTAGTGGTTTGTTCTTGTCCGGCCGCACCGATAATTCACCCCTCCACTTT.

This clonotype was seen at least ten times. CDR3 bases: TGTGCCAGCAGCTCAGGTACCGACAGGGGTTGGAATCAGCCCCAGCATTTT. It translates to CASSSGTDRGWNQPQHF. V gene TRBV11-2 combines with J gene TRBJ1-5, with TRBD1 matching 8 bases. This CDR3 comprises 17 residues. V lost 4 bases and J lost 4; bases outside the gene matches: 12. The germline gives CDR1 SGHAT, CDR2 FQNNGV. The variable domain in full, with the rest retrieved from reference TRBV11-2 and TRBJ1-5, is EAGVAQSPRYKIIEKRQSVAFWCNPISGHATLYWYQQILGQGPKLLIQFQNNGVVDDSQLPKDRFSAERLKGVDSTLKIQPAKLEDSAVYLCASSSGTDRGWNQPQHFGDGTRLSIL.

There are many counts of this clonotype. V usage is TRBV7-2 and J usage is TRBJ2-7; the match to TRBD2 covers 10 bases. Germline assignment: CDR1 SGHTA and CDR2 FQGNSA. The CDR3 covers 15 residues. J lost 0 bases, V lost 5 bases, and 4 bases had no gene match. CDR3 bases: TGTGCCAGCAGCCCTAGCGGGGGTAGCTCCTACGAGCAGTACTTC. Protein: CASSPSGGSSYEQYF.

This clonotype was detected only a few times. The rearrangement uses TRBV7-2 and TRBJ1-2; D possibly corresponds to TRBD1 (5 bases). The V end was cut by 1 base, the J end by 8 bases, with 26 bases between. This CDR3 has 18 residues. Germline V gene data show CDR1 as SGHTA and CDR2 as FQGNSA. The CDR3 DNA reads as TGTGCCAGCAGCTTAGTGCCCGCGACAGCCTATACCCCGGAGGGCTACACCTTC. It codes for CASSLVPATAYTPEGYTF.

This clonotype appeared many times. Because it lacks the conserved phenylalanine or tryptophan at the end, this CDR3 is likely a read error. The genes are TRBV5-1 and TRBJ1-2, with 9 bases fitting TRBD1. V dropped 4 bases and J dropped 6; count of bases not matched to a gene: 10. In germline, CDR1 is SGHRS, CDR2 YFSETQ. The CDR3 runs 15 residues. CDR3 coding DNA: TGCGCCAGCAGCAGGCAGACAGGGGGGCAAGATGGCTACACCCTC. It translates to CASSRQTGGQDGYTL.

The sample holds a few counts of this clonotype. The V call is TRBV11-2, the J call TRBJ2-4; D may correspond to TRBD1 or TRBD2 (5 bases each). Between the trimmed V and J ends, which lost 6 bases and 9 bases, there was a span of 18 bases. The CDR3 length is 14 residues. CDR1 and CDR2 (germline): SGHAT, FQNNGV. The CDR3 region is CASRKLGRDGIQYF. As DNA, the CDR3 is TGTGCCAGCAGGAAGTTGGGCAGGGACGGCATTCAGTACTTC.

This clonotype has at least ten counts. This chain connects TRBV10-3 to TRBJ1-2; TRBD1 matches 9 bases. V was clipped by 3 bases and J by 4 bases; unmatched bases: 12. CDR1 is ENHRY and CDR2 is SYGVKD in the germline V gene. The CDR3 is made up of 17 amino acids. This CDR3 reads CAISDPADRGEFYGYTF. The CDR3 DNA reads TGTGCCATCAGTGACCCGGCGGACAGGGGAGAATTCTATGGCTACACCTTC.